A selection of T cell receptor beta chains follows, all from one sample in a study of immune characterization of retroperitoneal liposarcoma. A single record per CDR3 protein comes from TCRdb applying MiXCR to the PCR reads. The sample has some 4,100 distinct CDR3 sequences; 30% are singletons. The sequencing input was blood. These receptors all come from a female donor with retroperitoneal liposarcoma. Each CDR3 is given without its conserved first and last residue. The size field is filled for only some rows; it gives once, few, many or a size class.

v_gene	abundance	j_gene	CDR3aa
TRBV6-1	once	TRBJ2-3	ASPPAVGTGTPEQY
TRBV6-1	medium-sized	TRBJ2-1	ASSQPAGQGVDEQF
TRBV6-5	-	TRBJ1-2	ASRELGQGLYGYT
TRBV12-3/TRBV12-4	-	TRBJ1-1	ASSLVENTEAF
TRBV7-2	-	TRBJ1-1	ASSLIQGGAEAF
TRBV6-5	-	TRBJ2-1	ASSPRLDDNEQF
TRBV6-1	-	TRBJ2-1	ASSLPTGLEETQF
TRBV10-1	few	TRBJ2-1	ARWTGVHEQF
TRBV11-3	medium-sized	TRBJ2-1	ASSSSLAGGSYNEQF
TRBV10-2	-	TRBJ1-1	ASRTGNTEAF
TRBV6-1	medium-sized	TRBJ1-2	ASSSAPVTGWGYT
TRBV6-5	medium-sized	TRBJ2-5	ASSYTTVPQETQY
TRBV6-5	-	-	ASSLPHGMTYEQY
TRBV7-2	-	TRBJ1-1	ASSLGSGLRTEAF
TRBV10-3	-	TRBJ2-1	AISRPGRNEQF
TRBV11-3	medium-sized	TRBJ2-3	ASSWGDTQY
TRBV7-2	medium-sized	-	ASSLDPSGYEQY
TRBV12-3/TRBV12-4	few	TRBJ1-1	ASRVRDRLEAF
TRBV25-1	medium-sized	TRBJ2-2	ASSATGRVNTGELF
TRBV12-3/TRBV12-4	medium-sized	TRBJ2-3	ASSLLLAGGTDTQY
TRBV11-3	medium-sized	TRBJ2-1	ASSLDLGLAGDNEQF
TRBV6-1	-	TRBJ2-4	ASSAVGEGGYKNIQY
TRBV10-1	large	TRBJ2-6	ASSGTGLGSGANVLT
TRBV6-5	medium-sized	TRBJ2-6	ASSYHGQVSYGGANVLT
TRBV12-3/TRBV12-4	medium-sized	TRBJ2-5	ASSFGGAETQY
TRBV10-1	-	-	ASSPSGSGEQY
TRBV19	-	TRBJ2-2	ASSHTRGGIGTGELF
TRBV6-1	-	TRBJ2-1	ASSELGNEQF
TRBV6-1	-	TRBJ2-3	ASSSSGGTLSTDTQY
TRBV6-1	medium-sized	TRBJ2-1	ASSFGDSFTTPNYNEQF
TRBV6-7	-	TRBJ2-5	ASSYSPTSIFKETQY
TRBV11-3	few	TRBJ2-7	ASSPRTGGGEQY
TRBV12-3/TRBV12-4	few	TRBJ2-5	ASRVGLAGQETQY
TRBV4-1	-	TRBJ2-2	ASSHGGQGSDTGELF
TRBV6-5	-	TRBJ1-5	ASALGGRQPQH
TRBV27	medium-sized	-	ASSPFLEAYEQY
TRBV7-8	medium-sized	TRBJ2-3	ASSFVISGLRTDTQY
TRBV12-3/TRBV12-4	large	TRBJ2-3	ASSFGTGDTQY
TRBV10-3	medium-sized	TRBJ2-1	AISDSKTGGRNEQF
TRBV10-3	-	-	AIRASTDNEQF
TRBV6-1	-	-	ASPDRSGGKAYNEQY
TRBV6-2/TRBV6-3	once	TRBJ2-1	ASSYSSYNEQF
TRBV27	once	TRBJ2-3	ASKSGTSGPHPADTQY
TRBV11-3	few	TRBJ2-7	ASSPLAAYEQY
TRBV6-1	few	TRBJ1-2	ASSEGTGRSLNYGYT
TRBV25-1	-	TRBJ2-1	ASSESKGYEQF
TRBV27	-	TRBJ2-1	ASRKFRDEFNEQF
TRBV25-1	-	TRBJ2-1	ASSEYRQGEQF
TRBV6-1	medium-sized	TRBJ2-3	ASCRRGTDTQY
TRBV27	once	-	ASSLGTGISNEQY
TRBV6-1	medium-sized	TRBJ2-1	ASSDRDRGGNEQF
TRBV12-3/TRBV12-4	few	TRBJ2-1	ASSLEYNEQF
TRBV6-1	medium-sized	TRBJ2-5	ASRSDSPRTQY
TRBV12-3/TRBV12-4	-	TRBJ2-5	ASSRGTMYQETQY
TRBV10-2	-	TRBJ2-4	ASLAGENIQY
TRBV6-1	-	TRBJ2-2	ATALREGDTGELF
TRBV6-2/TRBV6-3	medium-sized	TRBJ2-1	ASSALEYNEQF